These 13 T cell receptor beta chains were all obtained from the same sample, sequenced in a study of T cell responses to AZD1222 COVID-19 vaccine. Assay used: immunoSEQ multiplex PCR; TCRdb lists only in-frame clones, some missing. This sample yields about 110,000 clones, of which about 90% are seen a single time; approximately 5% belongs to the top ten. Sequencing used peripheral blood, obtained on day 0 of AZD1222 vaccination. The receptors derive from an adult in good health.

This rearrangement joins TRBV28 to TRBJ2-1; D gene unclear. The CDR3 length is 12 residues. V was trimmed by 2 bases and J by 10 bases, leaving 9 bases between them. Germline V lookup: CDR1 MDHEN, CDR2 SYDVKM. The CDR3 here is CASSLRTSEQFF. CDR3 DNA: TGTGCCAGCAGTTTAAGGACCTCGGAGCAGTTCTTC.

This clone was observed a single time. The chain carries TRBV27 and TRBJ1-2; D may be TRBD1 (5 bases). This CDR3 region has 17 residues. The germline CDR1 and CDR2 sequences are MNHEY and SMNVEV (reference sequence). Trimming removed 2 bases at V and 5 bases at J, with 21 bases between. CDR3: CASSLRTQGALHYGYTF. The CDR3 DNA follows: TGTGCCAGCAGTTTAAGGACGCAGGGTGCTCTTCATTATGGCTACACCTTC.

This rearrangement joins TRBV18 to TRBJ1-1; TRBD1 is a possible D gene (6 bases). Trimming removed 5 bases at V and 5 bases at J, with 15 bases between. Germline loops: CDR1 KGHSH, CDR2 LQKENI. The CDR3 is 14 amino acids. This CDR3 reads CASSSDSLVTEAFF. Here the CDR3 DNA reads TGTGCCAGCTCATCGGACAGTCTTGTAACTGAAGCTTTCTTT.

The chain combines TRBV19 with TRBJ2-1, with D possibly matching TRBD2 (5 bases). The CDR3 has 16 amino acids. Germline loops: CDR1 LNHDA, CDR2 SQIVND (reference sequence). V lost 6 bases and J 0 bases, leaving 15 bases between the germline ends. As DNA, the CDR3 is TGTGCCAGTAGCTCCCCGACTACCCGCTCCTACAATGAGCAGTTCTTC. Translation gives CASSSPTTRSYNEQFF. Drawing the rest from reference TRBV19 and TRBJ2-1, the complete variable domain is DGGITQSPKYLFRKEGQNVTLSCEQNLNHDAMYWYRQDPGQGLRLIYYSQIVNDFQKGDIAEGYSVSREKKESFPLTVTSAQKNPTAFYLCASSSPTTRSYNEQFFGPGTRLTVL.

J is TRBJ1-4 and V is TRBV28; D may be TRBD1 (5 bases). Trimming pared 1 base from V and 4 bases from J, leaving 10 bases between. The CDR3 runs 15 residues. Germline V CDR1 and CDR2: MDHEN, SYDVKM. The CDR3 protein is CASSLSTGRNEKLFF. CDR3 DNA sequence: TGTGCCAGCAGTTTATCTACGGGGCGTAATGAAAAACTGTTTTTT.

V is TRBV19 and J is TRBJ2-2; D is perhaps TRBD1 (6 bases). V was pared by 2 bases and J by 6 bases, with 7 bases between. The CDR3 is 13 residues long. CDR1 is LNHDA and CDR2 is SQIVND in the germline V gene (reference sequence). CDR3 loop: CASSIRGSGELFF. CDR3 coding DNA: TGTGCCAGTAGTATAAGGGGGTCCGGGGAGCTGTTTTTT.

The genes are TRBV7-6 and TRBJ2-1; TRBD1 matches at 12 bases. The ends lost 3 bases at V and 4 bases at J; junction bases unmatched: 1. The CDR3 is made up of 15 amino acids. Germline V gene data show CDR1 as SGHVS and CDR2 as FNYEAQ. As DNA, the CDR3 is TGTGCCAGCAGCTTGGGACAGGGGGCGTACAATGAGCAGTTCTTC. Amino acids: CASSLGQGAYNEQFF.

About this clone itself: Other nucleotide sequences from this sample produce the same CDR3. J is TRBJ1-5 and V is TRBV15; TRBD1 aligns across 7 bases. The CDR3 covers 14 residues. Looked up from germline, CDR1 is LNHNV and CDR2 is YYDKDF (reference sequence). V lost 5 bases, J lost 2 bases, and 3 bases stayed unmatched. The CDR3 coding sequence is TGTGCCACCAGCCGCGACAGGGGCAATCAGCCCCAGCATTTT. This codes for CATSRDRGNQPQHF.

This clone was picked up one time. The J gene is TRBJ1-6, the V gene TRBV4-2; the D gene is possibly TRBD1 (6 bases). V was shortened by 0 bases and J by 10 bases, with 16 bases between the two germline ends. The CDR3 is 16 residues long. Germline CDR1 and CDR2: LGHNA and YNFKEQ. The CDR3 is CASSQDLQGSKSPLHF. The DNA for the CDR3 is TGTGCCAGCAGCCAAGATCTACAGGGTAGCAAATCACCCCTCCACTTT.

This chain's CDR3 is CASSPDRGPYNEQFF. The CDR3 coding sequence is TGTGCCAGCAGCCCCGACAGGGGGCCCTACAATGAGCAGTTCTTC. The chain combines TRBV27 with TRBJ2-1; TRBD1 matches 10 bases. The CDR3 is made up of 15 amino acids. Trimming took 6 bases from V and 2 from J; bases not matched to a gene: 4. Germline CDR1 is MNHEY and CDR2 is SMNVEV (reference sequence).

The gene calls are TRBV3-1 (or the pseudogene TRBV3-2) and TRBJ2-3; 8 bases align to TRBD1. V was clipped by 4 bases and J by 3 bases; unmatched bases: 18. The CDR3 spans 19 residues. Germline V gene lookup returns CDR1 LGHDT and CDR2 YNNKEL (reference sequence). CDR3 DNA sequence: TGTGCCAGCAGCCCCCGCGGCTACTCCGGGACAGGAAGGACAGATACGCAGTATTTT. Translation: CASSPRGYSGTGRTDTQYF.

The CDR3 here is CASSSQQGRAFF. The CDR3 DNA reads as TGTGCCAGCAGTTCACAACAGGGGCGAGCTTTCTTT. The chain has TRBV6-5 and TRBJ1-1; 7 bases agree with TRBD1. Germline assignment: CDR1 MNHEY and CDR2 SVGAGI. The CDR3 totals 12 residues. The trim removed 4 bases at V and 10 bases at J, leaving 6 bases unmatched.

This chain joins TRBV15 and TRBJ1-5; no firm D call. The germline V gene has CDR1 LNHNV and CDR2 YYDKDF (reference sequence). The CDR3 is 15 amino acids. Trimming took 3 bases from V and 2 from J, leaving 11 bases between them. The CDR3 coding sequence is TGTGCCACCAGCAGCGACACCGTTCGCAATCAGCCCCAGCATTTT. Protein sequence: CATSSDTVRNQPQHF.